This T cell receptor (beta chain) was sequenced in a study of blood T cell repertoires in COVID-19. This clone was counted only a few times. The germline gives CDR1 MNHEY, CDR2 SMNVEV (reference sequence). The CDR3 spans 13 residues. V was cut by 3 bases and J by 4 bases, with 8 bases left in between. Recruits, aged roughly 18 to 90 years, lived in under 25 US areas. Sequencing was performed with immunoSEQ multiplex PCR; in TCRdb, only in-frame clones are kept and a portion is missing. The sample consists of approximately 190,000 clones, roughly 86% of them appearing once. Source material: PBMCs or T cells enriched from blood (not recorded which). This TCR was recovered from a woman between 35 and 50 years old in a cohort exposed to, infected with or recovered from COVID-19 (not recorded which). The chain joins TRBV27 to TRBJ2-3; D unclear. DNA of the CDR3: TGTGCCAGCAGTTTGAGGCGCCCAGATACGCAGTATTTT. Protein: CASSLRRPDTQYF.